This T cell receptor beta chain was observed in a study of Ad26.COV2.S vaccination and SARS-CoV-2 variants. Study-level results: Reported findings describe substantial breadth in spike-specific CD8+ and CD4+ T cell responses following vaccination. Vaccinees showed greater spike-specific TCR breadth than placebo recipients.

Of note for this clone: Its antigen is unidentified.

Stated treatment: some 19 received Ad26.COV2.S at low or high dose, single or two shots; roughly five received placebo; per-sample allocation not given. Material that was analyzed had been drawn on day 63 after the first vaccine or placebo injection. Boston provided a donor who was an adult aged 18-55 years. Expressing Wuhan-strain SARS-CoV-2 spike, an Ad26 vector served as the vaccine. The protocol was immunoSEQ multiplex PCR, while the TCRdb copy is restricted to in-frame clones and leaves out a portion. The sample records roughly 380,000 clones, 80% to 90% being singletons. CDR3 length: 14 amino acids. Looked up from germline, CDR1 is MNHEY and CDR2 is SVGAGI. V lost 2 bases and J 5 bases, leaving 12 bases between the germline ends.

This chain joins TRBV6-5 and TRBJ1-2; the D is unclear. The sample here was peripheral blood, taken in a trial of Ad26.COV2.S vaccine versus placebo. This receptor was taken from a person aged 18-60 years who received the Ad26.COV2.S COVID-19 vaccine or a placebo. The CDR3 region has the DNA TGTGCCAGCAGTTACAGACTTGACAATTATGGCTACACCTTC. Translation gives CASSYRLDNYGYTF.